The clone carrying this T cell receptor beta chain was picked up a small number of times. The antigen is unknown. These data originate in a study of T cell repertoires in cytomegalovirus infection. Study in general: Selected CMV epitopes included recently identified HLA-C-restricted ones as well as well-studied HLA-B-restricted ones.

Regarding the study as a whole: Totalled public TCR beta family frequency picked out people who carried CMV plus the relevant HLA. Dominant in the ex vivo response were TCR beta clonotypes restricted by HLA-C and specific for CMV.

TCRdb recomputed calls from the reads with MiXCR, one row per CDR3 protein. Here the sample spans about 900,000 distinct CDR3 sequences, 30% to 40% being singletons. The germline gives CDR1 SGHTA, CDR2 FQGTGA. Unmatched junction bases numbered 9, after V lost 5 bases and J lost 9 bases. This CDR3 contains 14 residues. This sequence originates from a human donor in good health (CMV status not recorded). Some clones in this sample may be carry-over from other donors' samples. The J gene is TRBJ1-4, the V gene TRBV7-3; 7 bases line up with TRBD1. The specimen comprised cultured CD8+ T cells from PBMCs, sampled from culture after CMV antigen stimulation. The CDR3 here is CASSPNLTGKKLFF. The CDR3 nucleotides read TGTGCCAGCAGCCCCAATTTGACAGGGAAAAAACTGTTTTTT.